This TCR beta chain was obtained from a study of preoperative IRX-2 immunotherapy in early breast cancer. The CDR3 is 16 residues long. Germline V gene data show CDR1 as SGHVS and CDR2 as FNYEAQ. The V end was cut by 2 bases, the J end by 7 bases, with 17 bases between. TCRdb's table, derived via immunoSEQ multiplex PCR, lists solely in-frame clones and lacks some. Among fewer than 70,000 clones listed, roughly 95% were seen once. Regarding treatment: preoperative locoregional IRX-2 cytokine immunotherapy. Samples came from a phase Ib trial of preoperative locoregional IRX-2 cytokine immunotherapy. The rearrangement uses TRBV7-6 and TRBJ1-4, with D possibly TRBD1 on 5 matching bases. The TCR comes from a human donor with breast cancer. The sample was taken from a patient treated with IRX-2 immunotherapy. For the CDR3, the DNA is TGTGCCAGCAGCTTAACCCAGAAAGGGGTGGGTGAAAAACTGTTTTTT. Its translation: CASSLTQKGVGEKLFF.